This TCR beta chain was sequenced during a study of OX40 agonist ivuxolimab in advanced cancers. Assay used: immunoSEQ multiplex PCR; TCRdb lists only in-frame clones, some missing. Of tens of thousands of clones in the sample, 70% to 85% are singletons; the top ten hold 15% to 20%. This clonotype originated in an adult with an advanced solid tumor such as melanoma, head and neck, liver or kidney cancer. The source material was CD4+ or CD8+ T cells sorted from blood, sampled in a trial of the OX40 agonist ivuxolimab.

CDR3 in amino acids: CASSDGDGRNTEAFF. As DNA, the CDR3 is TGTGCCAGCAGCGACGGGGACGGGAGGAACACTGAAGCTTTCTTT. This chain joins TRBV9 and TRBJ1-1; D perhaps matches TRBD1 (5 bases). Looked up from germline, CDR1 is SGDLS and CDR2 is YYNGEE. V lost 3 bases to trimming and J lost 1 base, with 13 bases between them. This CDR3 has 15 amino acids. The whole variable domain, remainder taken from reference TRBV9 and TRBJ1-1, is DSGVTQTPKHLITATGQRVTLRCSPRSGDLSVYWYQQSLDQGLQFLIQYYNGEERAKGNILERFSAQQFPDLHSELNLSSLELGDSALYFCASSDGDGRNTEAFFGQGTRLTVV.